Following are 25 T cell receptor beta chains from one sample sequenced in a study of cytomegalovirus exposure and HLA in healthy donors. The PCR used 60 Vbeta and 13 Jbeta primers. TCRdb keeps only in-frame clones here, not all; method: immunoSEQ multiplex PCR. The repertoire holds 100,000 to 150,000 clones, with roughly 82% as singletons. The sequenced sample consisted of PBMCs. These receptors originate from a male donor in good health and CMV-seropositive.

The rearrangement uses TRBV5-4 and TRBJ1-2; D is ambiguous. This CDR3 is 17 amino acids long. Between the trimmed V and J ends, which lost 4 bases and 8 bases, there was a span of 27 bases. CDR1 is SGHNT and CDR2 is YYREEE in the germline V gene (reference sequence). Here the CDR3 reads CASSELPRRRQVKGYTF. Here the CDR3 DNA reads TGTGCCAGCAGCGAATTACCCCGACGGCGTCAGGTGAAGGGCTACACCTTC.

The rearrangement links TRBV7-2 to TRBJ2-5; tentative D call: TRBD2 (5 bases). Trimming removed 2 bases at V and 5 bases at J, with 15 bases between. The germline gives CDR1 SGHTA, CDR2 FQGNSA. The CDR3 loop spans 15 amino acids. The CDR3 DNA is TGTGCCAGCAGCTTAATGGGCCGGGGTGGGGAGACCCAGTACTTC. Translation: CASSLMGRGGETQYF.

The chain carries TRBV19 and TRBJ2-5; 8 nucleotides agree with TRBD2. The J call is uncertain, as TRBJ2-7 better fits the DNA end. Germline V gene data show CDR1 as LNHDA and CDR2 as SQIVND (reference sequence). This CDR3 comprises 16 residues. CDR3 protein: CASSIFGGSGRYEQYF. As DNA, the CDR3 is TGTGCCAGTAGTATATTCGGGGGGAGCGGGAGATACGAGCAGTACTTC.

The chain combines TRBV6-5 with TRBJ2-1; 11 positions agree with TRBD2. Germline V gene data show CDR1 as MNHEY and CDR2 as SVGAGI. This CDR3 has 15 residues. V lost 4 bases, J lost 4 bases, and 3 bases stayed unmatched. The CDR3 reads CASSSGTSGYNEQFF. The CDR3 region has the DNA TGTGCCAGCAGTTCCGGGACTAGCGGATACAATGAGCAGTTCTTC.

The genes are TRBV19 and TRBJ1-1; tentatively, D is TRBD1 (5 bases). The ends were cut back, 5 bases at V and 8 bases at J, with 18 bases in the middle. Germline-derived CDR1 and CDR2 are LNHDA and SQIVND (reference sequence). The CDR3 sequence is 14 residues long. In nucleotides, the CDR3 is TGTGCCAGTAGTCAAAGTCCGGGACTAGCAGAAGCTTTCTTT. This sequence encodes CASSQSPGLAEAFF.

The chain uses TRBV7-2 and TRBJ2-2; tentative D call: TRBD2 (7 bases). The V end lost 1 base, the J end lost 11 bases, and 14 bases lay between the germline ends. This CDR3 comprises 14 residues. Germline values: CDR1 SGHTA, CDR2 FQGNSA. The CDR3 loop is CASSLEGGPFELFF. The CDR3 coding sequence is TGTGCCAGCAGCTTAGAGGGGGGGCCGTTTGAGCTGTTTTTT.

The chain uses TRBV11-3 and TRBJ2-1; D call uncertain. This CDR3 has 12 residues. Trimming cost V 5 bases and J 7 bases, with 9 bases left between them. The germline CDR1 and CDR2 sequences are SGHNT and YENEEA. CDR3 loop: CASSPGLNEQFF. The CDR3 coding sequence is TGTGCCAGCAGCCCCGGTCTTAATGAGCAGTTCTTC.

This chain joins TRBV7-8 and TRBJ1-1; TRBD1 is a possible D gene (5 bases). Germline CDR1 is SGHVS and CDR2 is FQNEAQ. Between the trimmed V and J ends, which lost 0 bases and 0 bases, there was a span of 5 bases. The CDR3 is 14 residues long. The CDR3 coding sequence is TGTGCCAGCAGCTTAGCGGGGCTGAACACTGAAGCTTTCTTT. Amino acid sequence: CASSLAGLNTEAFF. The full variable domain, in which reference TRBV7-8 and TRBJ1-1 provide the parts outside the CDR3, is GAGVSQSPRYKVAKRGQDVALRCDPISGHVSLFWYQQALGQGPEFLTYFQNEAQLDKSGLPSDRFFAERPEGSVSTLKIQRTQQEDSAVYLCASSLAGLNTEAFFGQGTRLTVV.

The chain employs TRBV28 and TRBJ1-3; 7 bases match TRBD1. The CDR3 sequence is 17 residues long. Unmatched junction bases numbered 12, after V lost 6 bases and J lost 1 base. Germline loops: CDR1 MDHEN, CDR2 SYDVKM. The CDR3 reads CASSPVTLTGSGNTIYF. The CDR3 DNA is TGTGCCAGCAGCCCCGTGACCCTGACAGGGTCTGGAAACACCATATATTTT.

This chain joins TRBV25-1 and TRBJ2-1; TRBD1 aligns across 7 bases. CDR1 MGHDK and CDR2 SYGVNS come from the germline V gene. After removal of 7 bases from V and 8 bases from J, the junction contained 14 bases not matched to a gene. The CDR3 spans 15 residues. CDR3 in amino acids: CASIHRDSAIDEQFF. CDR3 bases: TGTGCCAGCATCCACCGGGACAGTGCAATCGATGAGCAGTTCTTC.

The CDR3 DNA reads as TGTGCCAGCGGGACACTTACCTACGAGCAGTACTTC. Translating gives CASGTLTYEQYF. The V call is TRBV28, the J call TRBJ2-7, with D tentatively TRBD1 (6 bases). Trimming pared 8 bases from V and 2 bases from J, leaving 10 bases between. CDR3 length: 12 amino acids. CDR1 and CDR2 (germline): MDHEN, SYDVKM.

As DNA, the CDR3 is TGCAGCGTTGATACAGGGGAGAGGGGAAACACCATATATTTT. This translates into CSVDTGERGNTIYF. J is TRBJ1-3 and V is TRBV29-1, with 7 bases matching TRBD1. CDR1 and CDR2 from the germline V gene are SQVTM and ANQGSEA. The CDR3 length is 14 residues. After removal of 3 bases from V and 4 bases from J, the junction contained 6 bases not matched to a gene. Filled out from reference TRBV29-1 and TRBJ1-3, the complete variable domain reads SAVISQKPSRDICQRGTSLTIQCQVDSQVTMMFWYRQQPGQSLTLIATANQGSEATYESGFVIDKFPISRPNLTFSTLTVSNMSPEDSSIYLCSVDTGERGNTIYFGEGSWLTVV.

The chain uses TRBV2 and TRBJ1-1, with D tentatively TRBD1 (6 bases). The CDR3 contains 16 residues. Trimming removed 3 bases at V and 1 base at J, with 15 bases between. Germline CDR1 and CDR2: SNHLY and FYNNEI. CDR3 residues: CASSDPAQGRNTEAFF. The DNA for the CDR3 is TGTGCCAGCAGTGATCCCGCCCAGGGGCGGAACACTGAAGCTTTCTTT.

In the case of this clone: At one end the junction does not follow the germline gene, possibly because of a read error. This chain's CDR3 is CATSQGGRGFRYTEELFF. The CDR3 bases are TGTGCCACCAGCCAGGGGGGACGGGGGTTTAGGTACACCGAGGAGCTGTTTTTT. This rearrangement joins TRBV15 to TRBJ2-2; a weak D match, TRBD1 (7 bases). The CDR3 totals 18 residues. Germline V CDR1 and CDR2: LNHNV, YYDKDF (reference sequence). Drawing the rest from reference TRBV15 and TRBJ2-2, the complete variable domain is DAMVIQNPRYQVTQFGKPVTLSCSQTLNHNVMYWYQQKSSQAPKLLFHYYDKDFNNEADTPDNFQSRRPNTSFCFLDIRSPGLGDTAMYLCATSQGGRGFRYTEELFFGEGSRLTVL.

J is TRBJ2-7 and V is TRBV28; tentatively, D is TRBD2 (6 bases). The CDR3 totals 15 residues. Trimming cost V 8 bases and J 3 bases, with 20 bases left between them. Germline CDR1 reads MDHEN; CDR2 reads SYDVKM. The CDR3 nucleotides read TGTGCCAGCGCCCTGTACAGTGGTAGCGGCTACGAGCAGTACTTC. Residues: CASALYSGSGYEQYF. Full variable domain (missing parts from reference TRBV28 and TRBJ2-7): DVKVTQSSRYLVKRTGEKVFLECVQDMDHENMFWYRQDPGLGLRLIYFSYDVKMKEKGDIPEGYSVSREKKERFSLILESASTNQTSMYLCASALYSGSGYEQYFGPGTRLTVT.

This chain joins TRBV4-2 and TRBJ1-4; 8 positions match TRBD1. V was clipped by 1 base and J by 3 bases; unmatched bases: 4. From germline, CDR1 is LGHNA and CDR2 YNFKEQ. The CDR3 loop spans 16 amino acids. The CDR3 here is CASSQVTGGANEKLFF. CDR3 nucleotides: TGTGCCAGCAGCCAAGTTACAGGGGGAGCTAATGAAAAACTGTTTTTT.

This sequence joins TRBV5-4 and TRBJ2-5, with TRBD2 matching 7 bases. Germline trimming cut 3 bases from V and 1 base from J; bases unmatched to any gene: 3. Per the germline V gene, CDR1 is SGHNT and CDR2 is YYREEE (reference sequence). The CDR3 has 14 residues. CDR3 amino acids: CASSSPSGQETQYF. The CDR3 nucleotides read TGTGCCAGCAGCTCCCCTAGCGGCCAAGAGACCCAGTACTTC.

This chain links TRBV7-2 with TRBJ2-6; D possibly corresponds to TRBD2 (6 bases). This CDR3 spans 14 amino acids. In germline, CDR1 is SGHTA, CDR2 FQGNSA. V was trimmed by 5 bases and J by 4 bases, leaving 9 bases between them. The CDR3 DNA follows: TGTGCCAGCAGCCCGGGGGTCGGGGCCAACGTCCTGACTTTC. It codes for CASSPGVGANVLTF.

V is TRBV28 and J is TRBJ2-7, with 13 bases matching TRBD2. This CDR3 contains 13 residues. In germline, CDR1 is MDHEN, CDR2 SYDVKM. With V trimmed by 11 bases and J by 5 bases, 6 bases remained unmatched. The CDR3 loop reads CAGRLAGGHEQYF. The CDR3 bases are TGTGCCGGGAGACTAGCGGGAGGACACGAGCAGTACTTC. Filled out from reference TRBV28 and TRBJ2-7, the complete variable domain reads DVKVTQSSRYLVKRTGEKVFLECVQDMDHENMFWYRQDPGLGLRLIYFSYDVKMKEKGDIPEGYSVSREKKERFSLILESASTNQTSMYLCAGRLAGGHEQYFGPGTRLTVT.

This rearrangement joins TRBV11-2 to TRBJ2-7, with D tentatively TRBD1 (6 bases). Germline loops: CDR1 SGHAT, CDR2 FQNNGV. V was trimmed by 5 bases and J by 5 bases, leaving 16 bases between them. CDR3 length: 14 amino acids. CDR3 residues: CASSAPGRGHEQYF. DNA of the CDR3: TGTGCCAGCAGCGCCCCGGGCAGGGGCCACGAGCAGTACTTC.

CDR3 loop: CAWSSSRVETQYF. DNA of the CDR3: TGTGCCTGGAGTTCTTCTAGAGTTGAGACCCAGTACTTC. This rearrangement joins TRBV30 to TRBJ2-5; D uncertain. The germline CDR1 and CDR2 sequences are GTSNPN and SVGIG (reference sequence). Trimming stripped 2 bases from V and 5 bases from J, with 12 bases between. The CDR3 extends over 13 amino acids.

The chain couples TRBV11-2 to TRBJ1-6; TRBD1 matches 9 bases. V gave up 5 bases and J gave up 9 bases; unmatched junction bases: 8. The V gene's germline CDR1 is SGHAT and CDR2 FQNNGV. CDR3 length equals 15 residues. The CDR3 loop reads CASSPQGTGSSPLHF. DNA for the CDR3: TGTGCCAGCAGCCCGCAGGGGACAGGGAGTTCACCCCTCCACTTT.

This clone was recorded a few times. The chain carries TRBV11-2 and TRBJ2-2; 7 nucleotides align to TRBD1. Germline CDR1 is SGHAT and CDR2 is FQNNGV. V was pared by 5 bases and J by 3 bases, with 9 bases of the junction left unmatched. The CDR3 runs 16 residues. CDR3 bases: TGTGCCAGCAGCCTACAGGGGCCGAGTTACACCGGGGAGCTGTTTTTT. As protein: CASSLQGPSYTGELFF.

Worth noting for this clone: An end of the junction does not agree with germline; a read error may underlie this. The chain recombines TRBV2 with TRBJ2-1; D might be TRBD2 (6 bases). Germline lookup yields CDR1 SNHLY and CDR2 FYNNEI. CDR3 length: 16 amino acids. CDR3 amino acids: CASSEGDSSSYNEQFF. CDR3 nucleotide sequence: TGTGCCAGCAGCGAAGGGGACTCTTCGTCATACAATGAGCAGTTCTTC.

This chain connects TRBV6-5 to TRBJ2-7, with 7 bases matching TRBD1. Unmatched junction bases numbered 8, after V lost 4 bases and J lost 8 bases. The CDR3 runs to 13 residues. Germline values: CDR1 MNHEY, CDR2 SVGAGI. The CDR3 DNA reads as TGTGCCAGCAGTTCCCCGACAGGGCAACAGCAGTACTTC. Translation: CASSSPTGQQQYF.